This entry features one T cell receptor (beta chain) sequence. Libraries were prepared by immunoSEQ multiplex PCR; TCRdb keeps only in-frame clonotypes and omits some of them. The sample contains 340,000 or so clones, approximately 86% of which appear only once. Self-reported history from a screening survey and questionnaire set each donor's cohort. This entry is derived from a study of blood T cell repertoires in COVID-19. About the study: Sample material is recorded as cDNA or gDNA derived from T cells, B-cell-depleted T cells, or PBMCs.

The V gene's germline CDR1 is MNHEY and CDR2 SVGEGT. Trimming stripped 6 bases from V and 1 base from J, with 16 bases between. CDR3 length equals 16 residues. This clonotype originated in a woman aged 40 to 50 with acute COVID-19. The chain recombines TRBV6-2 or TRBV6-3 with TRBJ1-5; D is perhaps TRBD1 (6 bases). What was sequenced was PBMCs or T cells enriched from blood (not recorded which). CDR3 protein: CASSIRGLGSNQPQHF. The CDR3 nucleotides are TGTGCCAGCAGCATCAGGGGTTTAGGAAGCAATCAGCCCCAGCATTTT.